These 20 T cell receptor beta chains came from one sample sequenced in a study of blood T cell repertoires in COVID-19. Data came from immunoSEQ multiplex PCR; TCRdb stores just in-frame clones and leaves some out. Of more than 55,000 clones in the sample, around 74% are singletons; the top ten hold around 6.4%. The material sequenced was peripheral blood. The receptors derive from a woman aged 50 to 60 with active or convalescent COVID-19.

The chain couples TRBV7-2 to TRBJ1-2, with 10 bases identical to TRBD1. This CDR3 has 14 residues. V was clipped by 5 bases and J by 6 bases; unmatched bases: 6. CDR1 and CDR2 from the germline V gene are SGHTA and FQGNSA. The CDR3 reads CASSTRGQGHGYTF. The CDR3 DNA follows: TGTGCCAGCAGCACTAGGGGACAGGGGCATGGCTACACCTTC.

The chain joins TRBV5-6 to TRBJ2-7; 8 bases agree with TRBD2. V shed 4 bases and J 3 bases; nucleotides not matched to a gene: 9. CDR1 and CDR2 (germline): SGHDT, YYEEEE. The CDR3 is made up of 15 amino acids. The CDR3 DNA sequence: TGTGCCAGCAGCGATCAGGGACTAGTTGGCTACGAGCAGTACTTC. Its translation: CASSDQGLVGYEQYF.

The rearrangement links TRBV3-1 (or the pseudogene TRBV3-2) to TRBJ2-7, with TRBD1 matching 8 bases. This CDR3 contains 16 residues. Germline CDR1 and CDR2: LGHDT and YNNKEL (reference sequence). Trimming removed 1 base from V and 0 bases from J; junction bases left unmatched: 5. The CDR3: CASSQGTGFSSYEQYF. Written as DNA, the CDR3 is TGTGCCAGCAGCCAAGGGACAGGGTTTAGCTCCTACGAGCAGTACTTC.

The chain combines TRBV7-9 with TRBJ2-7; 8 bases match TRBD1. V lost 3 bases, J lost 1 base, and 5 bases stayed unmatched. Germline assignment: CDR1 SEHNR and CDR2 FQNEAQ (reference sequence). The CDR3 loop spans 15 amino acids. The CDR3 reads CASSFTGGTSYEQYF. The CDR3 DNA sequence: TGTGCCAGCAGCTTTACAGGGGGTACTTCCTACGAGCAGTACTTC.

DNA of the CDR3: TGTGCCAGCAGTTACTCGGGGGGAGTGGAAGAGACCCAGTACTTC. This gives the protein CASSYSGGVEETQYF. The rearrangement uses TRBV6-2 or TRBV6-3 and TRBJ2-5, with TRBD2 as a possible D gene (6 bases). Per germline, CDR1 MNHEY and CDR2 SVGEGT. There are 15 residues in the CDR3. With 0 bases removed from V and 3 bases from J, the gap between germline ends came to 11 bases.

The CDR3 sequence: CASSFIGRGFHEQYF. CDR3 DNA sequence: TGTGCCAGCAGCTTTATAGGCAGGGGCTTCCACGAGCAGTACTTC. The chain recombines TRBV5-6 with TRBJ2-7; D may be TRBD1 (6 bases). Trimming removed 2 bases at V and 5 bases at J, with 17 bases between. The CDR3 loop spans 15 amino acids. Germline CDR1 and CDR2: SGHDT and YYEEEE.

The chain links TRBV29-1 to TRBJ2-7, with TRBD2 as a possible D gene (5 bases). V lost 4 bases, J lost 5 bases, and 21 bases lay in between. Looked up from germline, CDR1 is SQVTM and CDR2 is ANQGSEA. The CDR3 is 15 amino acids. CDR3: CSVAALGRGRDEQYF. CDR3 nucleotide sequence: TGCAGCGTTGCGGCCCTGGGGAGAGGTCGGGACGAGCAGTACTTC.

V is TRBV7-2 and J is TRBJ2-1; 8 bases are shared with TRBD2. Germline V gene lookup returns CDR1 SGHTA and CDR2 FQGNSA. The CDR3 is made up of 15 amino acids. V dropped 2 bases and J dropped 5; count of bases not matched to a gene: 5. The CDR3 here is CASSLSGSSNNEQFF. CDR3 nucleotide sequence: TGTGCCAGCAGCTTAAGCGGGAGTTCCAACAATGAGCAGTTCTTC.

This chain connects TRBV19 to TRBJ2-3; 11 nucleotides match TRBD1. V lost 2 bases and J lost 2; bases outside the gene matches: 9. The CDR3 covers 18 residues. CDR1 and CDR2 from the germline V gene are LNHDA and SQIVND (reference sequence). The DNA of the CDR3 is TGTGCCAGTAGTATATCTCGGGGCGGACAGGGGGCCACAGATACGCAGTATTTT. The encoded protein is CASSISRGGQGATDTQYF.

The chain recombines TRBV10-3 with TRBJ2-3; perhaps TRBD2 as D (5 bases). CDR1 and CDR2 (germline): ENHRY, SYGVKD. The CDR3 is 15 amino acids. Trimming removed 4 bases at V and 0 bases at J, with 11 bases between. In DNA, the CDR3 is TGTGCCATCAGTGTTGGGGAGACTAGCACAGATACGCAGTATTTT. It codes for CAISVGETSTDTQYF.

The chain couples TRBV20-1 to TRBJ2-5, with 11 nucleotides matching TRBD1. With 3 bases clipped from V and 0 bases from J, the junction kept 15 bases outside the gene matches. The V gene's germline CDR1 is DFQATT and CDR2 SNEGSKA (reference sequence). The CDR3 contains 19 residues. The CDR3, as DNA: TGCAGTGCTAGTGCCTCCCCGGGACAGGGGGTAGGTGACCAAGAGACCCAGTACTTC. This encodes CSASASPGQGVGDQETQYF.

V and J are TRBV6-2 or TRBV6-3 and TRBJ2-1; D ambiguous. This CDR3 contains 11 residues. The germline CDR1 and CDR2 sequences are MNHEY and SVGEGT. The V end lost 1 base, the J end lost 8 bases, and 3 bases lay between the germline ends. CDR3 amino acids: CASSYWHEQFF. CDR3 nucleotides: TGTGCCAGCAGTTACTGGCATGAGCAGTTCTTC.

This clone was found a few times. V gene TRBV7-9 combines with J gene TRBJ2-5; 8 nucleotides align to TRBD1. V dropped 5 bases and J dropped 4; count of bases not matched to a gene: 3. The length of the CDR3 is 13 residues. Germline CDR1 reads SEHNR; CDR2 reads FQNEAQ (reference sequence). Here the CDR3 DNA reads TGTGCCAGCAGCCCGACAGGGGCAGAGACCCAGTACTTC. Its protein product is CASSPTGAETQYF.

This chain links TRBV11-2 with TRBJ2-1, with 11 bases matching TRBD1. Unmatched junction bases numbered 11, after V lost 4 bases and J lost 3 bases. CDR1 SGHAT and CDR2 FQNNGV come from the germline V gene. The CDR3 spans 18 residues. As DNA, the CDR3 is TGTGCCAGCAGCTCCCATTTGGGGGGACAGGGGGGCTACAATGAGCAGTTCTTC. It codes for CASSSHLGGQGGYNEQFF.

The chain joins TRBV28 to TRBJ2-7, with 12 bases that match TRBD2. CDR1 and CDR2 from the germline V gene are MDHEN and SYDVKM. V lost 6 bases, J lost 6 bases, and 15 bases stayed unmatched. This CDR3 is 17 amino acids long. The CDR3 coding sequence is TGTGCCAGCAGGGCCGCTTCTGGGCTAGCGGGAGGGCGCGAGCAGTACTTC. Translating it yields CASRAASGLAGGREQYF. Supplemented by reference TRBV28 and TRBJ2-7, the full variable domain reads DVKVTQSSRYLVKRTGEKVFLECVQDMDHENMFWYRQDPGLGLRLIYFSYDVKMKEKGDIPEGYSVSREKKERFSLILESASTNQTSMYLCASRAASGLAGGREQYFGPGTRLTVT.

The chain joins TRBV6-5 to TRBJ2-1, with a possible D match to TRBD2 (6 bases). The CDR3 spans 15 residues. The ends were cut back, 6 bases at V and 6 bases at J, with 18 bases in the middle. CDR1 is MNHEY, CDR2 SVGAGI, per germline. In DNA form, the CDR3 reads TGTGCCAGCAGACCACTAGCAGGAGTGGGCAATGAGCAGTTCTTC. Its protein product is CASRPLAGVGNEQFF.

The sample holds a few counts of this clone. The chain uses TRBV21-1 and TRBJ2-2; the D call of TRBD2 is as the table states it, not checked on the DNA. TRBV21-1 is flagged as a pseudogene. CDR3 length: 15 amino acids. The CDR3 DNA reads as TGTGCCAGCAGCAAAGGGGAGGCGAACACCGGGGAGCTGTTTTTT. Its translation is CASSKGEANTGELFF.

The rearrangement links TRBV6-5 to TRBJ1-5; no firm D call. Trimming shortened V by 7 bases and J by 4 bases, and 14 bases separated the two germline ends. The CDR3 has 14 residues. Germline CDR1 is MNHEY and CDR2 is SVGAGI. CDR3 coding DNA: TGTGCCAGCACACGGTCTCCGGGGAATCAGCCCCAGCATTTT. Encoded protein: CASTRSPGNQPQHF.

This clone was detected a few times. This chain links TRBV19 with TRBJ2-3; tentatively, D is TRBD2 (6 bases). V was clipped by 3 bases and J by 0 bases, with 13 bases between them. Per the germline V gene, CDR1 is LNHDA and CDR2 is SQIVND (reference sequence). This CDR3 has 16 residues. CDR3 in DNA: TGTGCCAGTAGTATTAGCGAGCGGGTGAGCACAGATACGCAGTATTTT. Protein: CASSISERVSTDTQYF.

The rearrangement uses TRBV9 and TRBJ2-1; D is ambiguous. V was cut by 0 bases and J by 2 bases, with 9 bases left in between. The CDR3 consists of 15 residues. The germline gives CDR1 SGDLS, CDR2 YYNGEE. In DNA, the CDR3 is TGTGCCAGCAGCGTAGCGTCTAGTACCTACAATGAGCAGTTCTTC. It translates to CASSVASSTYNEQFF.